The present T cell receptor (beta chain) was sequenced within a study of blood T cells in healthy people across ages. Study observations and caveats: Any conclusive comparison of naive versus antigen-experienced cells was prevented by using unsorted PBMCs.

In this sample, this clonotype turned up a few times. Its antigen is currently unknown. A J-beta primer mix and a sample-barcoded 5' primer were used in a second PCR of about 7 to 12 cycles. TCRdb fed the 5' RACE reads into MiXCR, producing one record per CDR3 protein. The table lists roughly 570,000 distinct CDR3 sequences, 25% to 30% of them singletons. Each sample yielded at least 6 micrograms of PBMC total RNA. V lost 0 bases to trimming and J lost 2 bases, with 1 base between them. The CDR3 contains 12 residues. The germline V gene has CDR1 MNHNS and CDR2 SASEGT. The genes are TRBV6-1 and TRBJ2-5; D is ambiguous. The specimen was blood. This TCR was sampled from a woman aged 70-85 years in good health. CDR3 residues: CASSEAQETQYF. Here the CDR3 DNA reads TGTGCCAGCAGTGAAGCGCAAGAGACCCAGTACTTC.